This T cell receptor beta chain was recorded in a study of metastatic and nonmetastatic thyroid tumors (TCRdb year 2020). Notes on the research overall: Repertoires from peripheral blood and from tumor or nodule tissue samples of malignant and benign thyroid patients were compared.

This clone has at least ten counts. The antigen this receptor binds is unknown. One base away there is no much larger clone; base qualities are not given. Library prep was done by PCR. Sequencing was carried out with an Illumina HiSeq 4000. High-throughput sequencing was used to profile the CDR3 region of the TCR beta-chain in every patient. Under the source paper's analysis protocol: CDR3 differences across clinicopathological groups were used to build a classifier for discriminating distant-metastatic papillary thyroid cancer patients. The Shannon index was used to measure repertoire diversity, and the Morisita-Horn index was used to measure how similar tumor and blood repertoires were. In TCRdb, the public reads were trimmed at Q25 with fastp and aligned with MiXCR, with productive beta chains retained. The V and J calls here are based on TCRdb, not the publication. The sample contains about 92,000 clones, 15% of them found a single time. The top ten hold just over 3.5% of the sample.

Inclusive of the bounding cysteine and phenylalanine, the CDR3 is 13 residues long. Of the read, only the CDR3 DNA is kept; its 39 bases are in frame from base 1. V gives up 3 bases and J gives up 9 bases, and the segment between their germline ends measures 9 bases. Per the germline V gene, SGHAT is the CDR1 and FQNNGV is the CDR2. None of the patients had been given any treatment before thyroid surgery. Using T-cell receptor beta sequencing, the study looked back at clinical samples from patients collected from about 2011 to 2019. Points the paper makes about the study in general: TCR beta diversity was reported as significantly higher in malignant tumors than in benign nodules, in both blood and tumor samples.

The rearrangement joined TRBV11-2 to TRBJ1-6; a confident D gene designation cannot be given. Sequencing used blood. The sequence was collected from a female donor with papillary thyroid cancer or a benign thyroid nodule (not recorded which). Some clones in this sample may be carry-over from other donors' samples. The nucleotide sequence is given as TGTGCCAGCAGCTTGTCTATGGGTTCACCCCTCCACTTT. Its coded protein is CASSLSMGSPLHF.